This T cell receptor beta chain was documented in a study of CD8+CD57+ T cells in acquired aplastic anemia. The CDR3 sequence is 14 residues long. Germline V gives CDR1 DFQATT, CDR2 SNEGSKA (reference sequence). V lost 6 bases and J 8 bases, leaving 22 bases between the germline ends. According to the study, genomic DNA was the template for TCR beta VDJ and CDR3 profiling. One entry per CDR3 protein results from TCRdb running MiXCR on the reads. The data hold some 280,000 distinct CDR3 sequences, with roughly three fifths observed a single time. This chain uses TRBV20-1 with TRBJ1-2; possibly TRBD1 for D (5 bases). The sequence derives from a human donor with severe aplastic anemia or a healthy control (not recorded which). The sequenced material came from sorted CD4+, CD8+, or CD8+CD57+ T cells (not recorded which) from PBMCs. The CDR3 nucleotides are TGCAGTGCCCCCTGGTGGCAGGGAGTTGGCGGCTACACCTTC. This gives the protein CSAPWWQGVGGYTF.